This T cell receptor (beta chain) originates from a study of T cells expressing NK-cell markers. Study in general: Researchers got TCR beta repertoires out of sorted CD3+CD56+NKG2C+, CD3+CD56+NKG2C- and CD3+CD56-NKG2C+ T cells.

Germline V gives CDR1 SNHLY, CDR2 FYNNEI. CDR3 length equals 17 residues. Points on this clonotype: The antigen remains unidentified.

Generation of TCR beta cDNA was performed by 5'RACE template switching incorporating UMIs. One entry per CDR3 protein, without DNA, is what TCRdb gives after re-calling the 5' RACE reads. The sample's table shows over 350,000 distinct CDR3 sequences. Findings and caveats of the study: The CD3+CD56-NKG2C+ fraction was also led by these clonotypes in several donors.

This chain uses TRBV2 with TRBJ2-5; TCRdb picks TRBD2, but there is no DNA to check that call. The sequencing sample was made of blood T cells: a sorted CD56 or NKG2C T cell subset, CD4+ or CD8+ T cells, or bulk PBMC T cells (not recorded which). The TCR originated in a woman between 50 and 59 years old in good health. The CDR3 is CASSDWGGSLDEETQYF.